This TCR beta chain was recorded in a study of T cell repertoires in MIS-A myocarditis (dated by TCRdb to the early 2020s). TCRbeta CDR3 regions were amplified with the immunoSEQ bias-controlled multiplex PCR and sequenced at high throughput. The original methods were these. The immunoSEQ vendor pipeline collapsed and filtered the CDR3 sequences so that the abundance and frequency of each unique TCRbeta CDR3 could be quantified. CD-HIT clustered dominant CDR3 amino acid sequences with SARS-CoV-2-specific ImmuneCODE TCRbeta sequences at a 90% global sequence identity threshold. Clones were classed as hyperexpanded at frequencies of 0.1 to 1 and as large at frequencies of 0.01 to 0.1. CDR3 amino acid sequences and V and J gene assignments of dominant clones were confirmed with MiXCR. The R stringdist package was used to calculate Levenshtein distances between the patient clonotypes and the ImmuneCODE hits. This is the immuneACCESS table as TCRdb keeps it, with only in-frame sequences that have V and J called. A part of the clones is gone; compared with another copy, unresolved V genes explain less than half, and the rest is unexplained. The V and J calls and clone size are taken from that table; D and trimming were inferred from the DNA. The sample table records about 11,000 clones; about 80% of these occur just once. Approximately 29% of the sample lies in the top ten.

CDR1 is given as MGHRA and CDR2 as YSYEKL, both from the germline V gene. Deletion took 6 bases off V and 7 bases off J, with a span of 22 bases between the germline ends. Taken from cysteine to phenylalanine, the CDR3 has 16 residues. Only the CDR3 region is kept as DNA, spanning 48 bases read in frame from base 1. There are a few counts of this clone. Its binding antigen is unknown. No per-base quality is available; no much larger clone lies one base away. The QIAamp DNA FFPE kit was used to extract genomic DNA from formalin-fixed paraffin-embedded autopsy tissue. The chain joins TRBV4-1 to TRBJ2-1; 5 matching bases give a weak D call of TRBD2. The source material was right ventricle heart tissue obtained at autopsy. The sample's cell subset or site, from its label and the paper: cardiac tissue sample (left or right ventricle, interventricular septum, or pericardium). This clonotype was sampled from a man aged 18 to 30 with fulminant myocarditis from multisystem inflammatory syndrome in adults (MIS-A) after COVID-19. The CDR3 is CASRHDSAQRLNEQFF. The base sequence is TGCGCCAGCAGACATGACTCAGCCCAACGACTAAATGAGCAGTTCTTC.